This T cell receptor (beta chain) stems from a study of response to subunit inactivated influenza vaccine. Only a few counts were recorded for this clonotype. TCRdb fed the RT-PCR reads into MiXCR, producing one record per CDR3 protein. The sample lists about 540,000 distinct CDR3 sequences; less than 25% were seen once. These records were also assigned to another study, of T cells expressing NK-cell markers. Turning to that study: Template switching by 5'RACE with UMIs generated the TCR beta cDNA. Dominant NKG2C+ clonotypes made up roughly 1.0-8% of CD8+ T cells in six donors. Whether expanded NKG2C-expressing T cell clones recognize HCMV is unknown.

The sequence derives from a man aged 50 to 60 who received an inactivated influenza vaccine. Specimen: CD4+ T cells sorted from PBMCs, collected roughly 12 days after vaccination.

Here the CDR3 reads CASSYKRTGGNYGYTF. In DNA form, the CDR3 reads TGTGCCAGCAGCTATAAACGGACAGGGGGTAACTATGGCTACACCTTC. This sequence joins TRBV7-2 and TRBJ1-2; 10 bases align to TRBD1. Trimming at V came to 4 bases and at J to 1 base, leaving 6 bases not matched to a gene. Germline CDR1 is SGHTA and CDR2 is FQGNSA. CDR3 size: 16 residues. Based on the CDR3 plus reference TRBV7-2 and TRBJ1-2, the full variable domain is GAGVSQSPSNKVTEKGKDVELRCDPISGHTALYWYRQSLGQGLEFLIYFQGNSAPDKSGLPSDRFSAERTGGSVSTLTIQRTQQEDSAVYLCASSYKRTGGNYGYTFGSGTRLTVV.